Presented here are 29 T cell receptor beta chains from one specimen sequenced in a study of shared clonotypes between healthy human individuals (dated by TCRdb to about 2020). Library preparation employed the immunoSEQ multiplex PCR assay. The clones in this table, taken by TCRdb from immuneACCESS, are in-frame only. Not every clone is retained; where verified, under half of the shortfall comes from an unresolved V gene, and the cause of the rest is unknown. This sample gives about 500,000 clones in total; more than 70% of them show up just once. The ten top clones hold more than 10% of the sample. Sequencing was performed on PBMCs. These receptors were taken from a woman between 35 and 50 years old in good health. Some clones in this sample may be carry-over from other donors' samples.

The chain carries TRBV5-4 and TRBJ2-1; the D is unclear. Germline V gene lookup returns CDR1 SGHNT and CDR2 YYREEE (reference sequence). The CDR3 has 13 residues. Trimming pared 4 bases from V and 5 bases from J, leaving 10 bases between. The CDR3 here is CASSPATDNEQFF. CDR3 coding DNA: TGTGCCAGCAGCCCCGCGACGGACAATGAGCAGTTCTTC.

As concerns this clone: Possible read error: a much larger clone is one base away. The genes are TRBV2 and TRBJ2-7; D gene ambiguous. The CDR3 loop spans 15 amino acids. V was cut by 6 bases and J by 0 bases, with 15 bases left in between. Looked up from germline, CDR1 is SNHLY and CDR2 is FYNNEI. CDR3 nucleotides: TGTGCCAGCAGAGCTCCGTCCCGCATCTCCTACGAGCAGTACTTC. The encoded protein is CASRAPSRISYEQYF.

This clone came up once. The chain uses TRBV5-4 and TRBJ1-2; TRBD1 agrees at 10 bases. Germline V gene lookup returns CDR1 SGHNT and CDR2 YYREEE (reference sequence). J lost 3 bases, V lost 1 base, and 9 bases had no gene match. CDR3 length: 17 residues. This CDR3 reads CASSLSWRGTGDYGYTF. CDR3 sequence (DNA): TGTGCCAGCAGCTTGTCTTGGAGGGGGACAGGGGACTATGGCTACACCTTC.

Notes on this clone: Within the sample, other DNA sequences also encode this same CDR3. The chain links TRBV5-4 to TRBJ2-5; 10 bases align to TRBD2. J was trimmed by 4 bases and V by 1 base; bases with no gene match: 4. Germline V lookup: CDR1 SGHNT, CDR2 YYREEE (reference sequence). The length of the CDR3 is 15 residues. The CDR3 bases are TGTGCCAGCAGCTTGTCCCTAGCGGGAGTAGAGACCCAGTACTTC. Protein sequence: CASSLSLAGVETQYF.

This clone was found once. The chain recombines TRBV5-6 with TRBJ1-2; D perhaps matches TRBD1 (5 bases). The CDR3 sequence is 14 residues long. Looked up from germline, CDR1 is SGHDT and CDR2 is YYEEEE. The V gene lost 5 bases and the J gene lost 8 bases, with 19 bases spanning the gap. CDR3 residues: CASRYSPGTGGYTF. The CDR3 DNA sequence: TGTGCCAGCAGATATTCCCCCGGGACCGGGGGCTACACCTTC.

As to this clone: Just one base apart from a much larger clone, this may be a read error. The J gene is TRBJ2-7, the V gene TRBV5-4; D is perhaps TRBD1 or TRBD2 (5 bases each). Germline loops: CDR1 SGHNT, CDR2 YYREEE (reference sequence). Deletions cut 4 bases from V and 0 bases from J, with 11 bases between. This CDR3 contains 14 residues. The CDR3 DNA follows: TGTGCCAGCAGCGGGGACGGAAGCTCCTACGAGCAGTACTTC. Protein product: CASSGDGSSYEQYF.

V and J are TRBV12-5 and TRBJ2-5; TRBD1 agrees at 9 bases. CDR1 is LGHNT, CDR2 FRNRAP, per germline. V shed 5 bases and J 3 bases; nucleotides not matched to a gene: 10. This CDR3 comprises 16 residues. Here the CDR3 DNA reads TGTGCTAGTGGTAAAGGGACAGGGTATCCCGAAGAGACCCAGTACTTC. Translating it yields CASGKGTGYPEETQYF.

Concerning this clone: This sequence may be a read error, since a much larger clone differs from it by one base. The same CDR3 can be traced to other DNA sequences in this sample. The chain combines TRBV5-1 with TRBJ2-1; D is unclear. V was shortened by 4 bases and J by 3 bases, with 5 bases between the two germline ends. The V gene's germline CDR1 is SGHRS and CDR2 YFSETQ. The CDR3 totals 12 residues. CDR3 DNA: TGCGCCAGCAGCCAGAGCTACAATGAGCAGTTCTTC. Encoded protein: CASSQSYNEQFF. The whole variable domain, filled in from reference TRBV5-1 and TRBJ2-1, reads KAGVTQTPRYLIKTRGQQVTLSCSPISGHRSVSWYQQTPGQGLQFLFEYFSETQRNKGNFPGRFSGRQFSNSRSEMNVSTLELGDSALYLCASSQSYNEQFFGPGTRLTVL.

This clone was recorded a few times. The CDR3 DNA is TGTGCCAGCAGTTACTCGGTAGTAGGGAGTGAAAAACTGTTTTTT. The encoded protein is CASSYSVVGSEKLFF. V usage is TRBV6-6 and J usage is TRBJ1-4; the D is unclear. CDR1 is MNHNY and CDR2 is SVGAGI in the germline V gene (reference sequence). The CDR3 totals 15 residues. V lost 0 bases and J 7 bases, leaving 12 bases between the germline ends.

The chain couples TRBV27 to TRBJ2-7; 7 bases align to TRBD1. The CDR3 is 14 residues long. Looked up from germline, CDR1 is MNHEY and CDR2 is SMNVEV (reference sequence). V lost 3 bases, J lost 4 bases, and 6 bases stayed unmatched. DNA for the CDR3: TGTGCCAGCAGTTTCTCGACAGGGCCATACGAGCAGTACTTC. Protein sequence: CASSFSTGPYEQYF.

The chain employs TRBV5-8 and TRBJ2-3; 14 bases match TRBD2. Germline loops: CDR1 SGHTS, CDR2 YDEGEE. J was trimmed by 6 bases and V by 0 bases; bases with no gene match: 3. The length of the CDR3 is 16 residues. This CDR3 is CASSLEGLAGVDTQYF. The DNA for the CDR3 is TGTGCCAGCAGCTTGGAGGGACTAGCGGGAGTTGATACGCAGTATTTT. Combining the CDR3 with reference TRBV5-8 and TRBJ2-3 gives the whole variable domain EAGVTQSPTHLIKTRGQQATLRCSPISGHTSVYWYQQALGLGLQFLLWYDEGEERNRGNFPPRFSGRQFPNYSSELNVNALELEDSALYLCASSLEGLAGVDTQYFGPGTRLTVL.

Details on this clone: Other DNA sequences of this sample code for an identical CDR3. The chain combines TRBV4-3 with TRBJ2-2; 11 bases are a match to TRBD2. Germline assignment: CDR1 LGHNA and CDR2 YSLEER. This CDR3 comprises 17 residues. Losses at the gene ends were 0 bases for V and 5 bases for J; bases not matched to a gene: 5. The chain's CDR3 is CASSQDGLAGGTGELFF. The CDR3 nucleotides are TGCGCCAGCAGCCAAGATGGCCTAGCGGGAGGTACCGGGGAGCTGTTTTTT.

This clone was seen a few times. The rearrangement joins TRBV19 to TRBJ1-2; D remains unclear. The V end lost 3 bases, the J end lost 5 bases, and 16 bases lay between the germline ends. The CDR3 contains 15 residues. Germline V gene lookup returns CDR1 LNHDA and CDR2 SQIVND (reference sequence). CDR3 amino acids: CASSIPRGGGYGYTF. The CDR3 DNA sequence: TGTGCCAGTAGTATCCCGCGGGGAGGCGGGTATGGCTACACCTTC.

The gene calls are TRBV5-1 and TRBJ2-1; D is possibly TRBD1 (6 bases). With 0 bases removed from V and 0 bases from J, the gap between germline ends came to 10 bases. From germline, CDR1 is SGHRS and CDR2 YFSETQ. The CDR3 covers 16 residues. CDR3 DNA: TGCGCCAGCAGCTTGGCGGGACAAACCTCCTACAATGAGCAGTTCTTC. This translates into CASSLAGQTSYNEQFF.

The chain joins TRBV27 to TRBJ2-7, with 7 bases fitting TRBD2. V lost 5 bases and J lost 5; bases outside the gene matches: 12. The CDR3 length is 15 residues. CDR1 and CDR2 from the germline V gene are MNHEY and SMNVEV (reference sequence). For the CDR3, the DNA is TGTGCCAGCAGTCCCTCCGGGGGGTTTAGCCACGAGCAGTACTTC. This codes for CASSPSGGFSHEQYF.

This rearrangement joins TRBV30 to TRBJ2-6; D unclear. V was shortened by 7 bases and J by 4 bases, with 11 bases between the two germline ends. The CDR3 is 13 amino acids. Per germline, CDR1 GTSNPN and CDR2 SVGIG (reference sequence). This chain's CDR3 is CAYRWVGANVLTF. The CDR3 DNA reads TGTGCCTACAGATGGGTCGGGGCCAACGTCCTGACTTTC.

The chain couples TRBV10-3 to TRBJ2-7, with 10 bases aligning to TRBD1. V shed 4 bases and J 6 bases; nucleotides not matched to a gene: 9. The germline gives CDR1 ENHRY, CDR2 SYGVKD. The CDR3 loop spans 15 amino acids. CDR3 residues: CAISAPGTGVREQYF. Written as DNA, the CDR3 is TGTGCCATCAGTGCCCCCGGGACAGGGGTTCGCGAGCAGTACTTC.

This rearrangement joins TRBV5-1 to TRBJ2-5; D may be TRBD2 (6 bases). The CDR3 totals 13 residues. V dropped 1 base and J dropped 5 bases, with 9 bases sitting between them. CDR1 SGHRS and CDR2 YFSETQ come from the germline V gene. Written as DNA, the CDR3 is TGCGCCAGCAGCTTGTGGGGGGAGGAGACCCAGTACTTC. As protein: CASSLWGEETQYF.

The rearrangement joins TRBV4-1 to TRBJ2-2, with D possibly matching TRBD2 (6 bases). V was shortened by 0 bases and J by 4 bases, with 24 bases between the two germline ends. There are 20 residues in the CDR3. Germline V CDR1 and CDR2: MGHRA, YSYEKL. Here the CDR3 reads CASSQDLWGGGSGVTGELFF. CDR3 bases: TGCGCCAGCAGCCAAGATCTCTGGGGTGGGGGGAGCGGCGTCACCGGGGAGCTGTTTTTT.

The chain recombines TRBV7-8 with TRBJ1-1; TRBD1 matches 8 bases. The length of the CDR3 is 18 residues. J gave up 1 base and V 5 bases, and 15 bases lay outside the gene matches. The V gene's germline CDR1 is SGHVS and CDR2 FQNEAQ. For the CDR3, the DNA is TGTGCCAGCAGCGTTATCTACCGGACAGGGATTTCGAACACTGAAGCTTTCTTT. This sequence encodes CASSVIYRTGISNTEAFF.

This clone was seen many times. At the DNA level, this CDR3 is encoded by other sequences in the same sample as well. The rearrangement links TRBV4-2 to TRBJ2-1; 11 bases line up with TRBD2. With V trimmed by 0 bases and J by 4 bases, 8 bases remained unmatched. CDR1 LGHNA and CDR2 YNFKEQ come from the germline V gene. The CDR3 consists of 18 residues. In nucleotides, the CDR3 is TGTGCCAGCAGCCAAGATGGGGGGTTAGCGGGAGGGTACAATGAGCAGTTCTTC. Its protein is CASSQDGGLAGGYNEQFF.

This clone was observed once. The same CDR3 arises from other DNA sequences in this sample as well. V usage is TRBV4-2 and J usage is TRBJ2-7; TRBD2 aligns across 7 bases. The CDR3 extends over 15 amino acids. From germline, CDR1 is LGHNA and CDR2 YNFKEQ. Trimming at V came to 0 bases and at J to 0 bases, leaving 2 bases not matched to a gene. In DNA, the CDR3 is TGTGCCAGCAGCCAAGACCTAGCGGCCTCCTACGAGCAGTACTTC. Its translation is CASSQDLAASYEQYF.

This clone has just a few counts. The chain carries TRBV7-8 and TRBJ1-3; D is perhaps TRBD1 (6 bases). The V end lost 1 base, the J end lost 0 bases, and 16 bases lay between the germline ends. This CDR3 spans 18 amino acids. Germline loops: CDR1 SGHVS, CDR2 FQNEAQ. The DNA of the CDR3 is TGTGCCAGCAGCTTAGGTTCACAGGGACTTCGCTCTGGAAACACCATATATTTT. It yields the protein CASSLGSQGLRSGNTIYF.

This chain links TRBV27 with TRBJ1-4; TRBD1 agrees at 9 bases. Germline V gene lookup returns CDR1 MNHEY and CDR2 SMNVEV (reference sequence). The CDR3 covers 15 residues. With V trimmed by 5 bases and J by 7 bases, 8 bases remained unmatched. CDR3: CASSRGTGRREKLFF. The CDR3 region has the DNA TGTGCCAGCAGTCGCGGGACAGGGAGACGTGAAAAACTGTTTTTT.

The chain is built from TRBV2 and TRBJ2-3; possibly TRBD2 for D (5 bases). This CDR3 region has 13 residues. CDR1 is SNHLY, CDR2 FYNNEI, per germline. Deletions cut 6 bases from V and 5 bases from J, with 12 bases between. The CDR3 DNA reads TGTGCCAGCAGCACTTTCGCGGGAGATACGCAGTATTTT. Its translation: CASSTFAGDTQYF.

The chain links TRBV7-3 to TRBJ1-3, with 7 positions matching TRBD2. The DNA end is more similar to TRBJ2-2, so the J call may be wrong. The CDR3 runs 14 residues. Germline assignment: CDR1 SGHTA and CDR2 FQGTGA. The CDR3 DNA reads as TGTGCCAGCAGGACTAGCTGGGACACCGGGGAGCTGTTTTTT. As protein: CASRTSWDTGELFF.

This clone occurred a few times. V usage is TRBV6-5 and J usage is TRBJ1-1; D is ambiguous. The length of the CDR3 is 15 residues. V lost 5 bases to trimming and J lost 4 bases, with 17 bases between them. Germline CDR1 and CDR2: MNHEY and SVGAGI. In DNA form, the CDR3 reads TGTGCCAGCAGTCCGCGGTCTAGCCGGAGCACTGAAGCTTTCTTT. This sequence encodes CASSPRSSRSTEAFF.

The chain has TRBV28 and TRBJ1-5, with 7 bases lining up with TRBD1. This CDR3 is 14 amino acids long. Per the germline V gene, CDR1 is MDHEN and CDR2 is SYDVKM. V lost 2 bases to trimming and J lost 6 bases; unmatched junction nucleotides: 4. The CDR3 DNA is TGTGCCAGCAGTTTACAATCAGGGGGTCAGCCCCAGCATTTT. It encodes CASSLQSGGQPQHF.

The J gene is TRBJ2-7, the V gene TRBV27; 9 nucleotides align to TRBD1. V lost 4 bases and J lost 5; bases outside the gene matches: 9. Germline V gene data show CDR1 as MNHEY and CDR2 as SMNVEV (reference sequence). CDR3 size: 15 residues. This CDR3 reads CASSSQGTGSHEQYF. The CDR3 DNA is TGTGCCAGCAGTTCCCAAGGGACAGGGAGCCACGAGCAGTACTTC.